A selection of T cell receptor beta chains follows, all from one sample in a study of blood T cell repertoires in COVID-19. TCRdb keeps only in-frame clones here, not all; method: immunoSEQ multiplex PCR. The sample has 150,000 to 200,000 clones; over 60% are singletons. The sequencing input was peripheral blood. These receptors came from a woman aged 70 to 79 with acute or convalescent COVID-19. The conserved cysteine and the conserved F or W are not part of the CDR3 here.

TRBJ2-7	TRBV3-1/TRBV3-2	ASSQELGRQY
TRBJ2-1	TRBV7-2	ASSLVLSSYNEQF
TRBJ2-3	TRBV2	AGRSGTRRTDTQY
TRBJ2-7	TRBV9	ASDPGAGSYEQY
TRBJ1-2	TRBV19	ASRQGPGGYT
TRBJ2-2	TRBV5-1	ASSFRGGSTGELF
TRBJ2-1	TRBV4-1	ASSQDGTAGGLNEQF
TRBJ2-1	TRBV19	ASGRRGGVHNEQF
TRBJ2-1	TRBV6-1	ASSEMGQVPQGEQF
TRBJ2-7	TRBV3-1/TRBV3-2	ASSRSQGNRGEQY
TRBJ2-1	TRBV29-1	SAQGVPYNEQF
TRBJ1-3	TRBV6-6	ASRSGSSGNTIY
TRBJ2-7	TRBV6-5	ASRALLTGAYEQY
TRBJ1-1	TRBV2	ASNPTGRGTEAF
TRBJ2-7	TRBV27	ASSSEGTSGSVYEQY
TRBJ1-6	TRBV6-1	ASSEARRASLH
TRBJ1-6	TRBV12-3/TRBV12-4	ASSRDRAPLH
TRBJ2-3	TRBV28	ASIGGGTGKDTQY
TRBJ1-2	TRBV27	ASSSGQFGNYGYT
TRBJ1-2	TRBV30	AWSVLLGRSYT
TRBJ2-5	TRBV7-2	ASSFQVRETQY
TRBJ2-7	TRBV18	ASSPPGQGREQY
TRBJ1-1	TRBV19	ASRGTGALRSYIEAF
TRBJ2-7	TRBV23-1	ASSQSTGTRAGGPKNEQY
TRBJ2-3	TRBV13	ASSFSSGLLGGMIKDTQY
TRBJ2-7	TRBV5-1	ASSAGPGQGNYEQY
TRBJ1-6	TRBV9	ASSVDPTGWDNSPLH
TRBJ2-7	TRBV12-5	ASGYGGLAVSYEQY
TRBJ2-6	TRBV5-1	ASSPPTGANVLT
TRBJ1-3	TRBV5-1	ASSAGVSGNTIY
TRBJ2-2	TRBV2	ASSEVGAGVPGELF
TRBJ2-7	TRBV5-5	ASSFRDSNYEQY
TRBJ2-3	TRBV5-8	ASSLRQGPTDTQY
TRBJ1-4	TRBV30	AWSEDSYTNEKLF
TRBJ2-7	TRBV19	ASSGGSYEQY
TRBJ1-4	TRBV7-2	ASSPGTGGDEKLF
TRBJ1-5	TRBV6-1	ASSESSIQPQH
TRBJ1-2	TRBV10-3	AISLGTGARNYGYT
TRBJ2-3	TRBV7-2	ASSLATADTQY
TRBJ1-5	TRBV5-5	ASSLGTDYQPQH
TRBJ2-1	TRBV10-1	ASSPTSASYNEQF
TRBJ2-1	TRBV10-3	AISDDTGTGFYYEQF
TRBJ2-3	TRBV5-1	ASSLVSGTDTQY
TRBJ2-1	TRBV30	AWGVASYNEQF
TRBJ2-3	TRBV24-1	ATSDTREGQADTQY
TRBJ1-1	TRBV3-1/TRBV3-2	ASSNSLKTGTF
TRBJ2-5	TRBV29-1	SVTLRETQY
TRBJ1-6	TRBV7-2	ASSSESGGESPLH
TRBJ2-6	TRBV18	ASSPPSGTTGANVLT
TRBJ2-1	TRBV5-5	ASSSVAGGPHEQF
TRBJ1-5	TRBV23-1	ATSGAIQPQH
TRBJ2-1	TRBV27	ASSLRVGRGYGQF
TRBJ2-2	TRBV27	ASSRWGQGSNTGELF
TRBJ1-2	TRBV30	AWSDSYGYT
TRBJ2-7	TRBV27	ASSSFGAGYEQY
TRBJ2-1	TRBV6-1	ASSEVSGLAGNNEQF
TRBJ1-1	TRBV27	ASSFAGGHTEAF